A selection of T cell receptor beta chains follows, all from one sample in a study of liver allograft versus peripheral blood T cells. TCRdb re-called the reads with MiXCR, one entry per CDR3 protein. The repertoire holds thousands of distinct CDR3 sequences, roughly a sixth seen once, with 1.5% to 2% in the top ten. The receptors shown here come from a human patient who had a liver transplant. Some T cells may trace back to the graft donor. Each CDR3 is given with its conserved first and last residue. Each record gives: CDR3 length, D gene, J gene, clone size, V gene, CDR3 protein, CDR3 DNA. The D gene is left open where the match is weak. Part of the rows lack a size; the others show once, few, many or a class for expanded clones.

11	.	TRBJ2-7	few	TRBV20-1	CRAEDRYEQYF	TGCAGGGCGGAGGACCGCTACGAGCAGTACTTC
15	TRBD1	TRBJ1-1	.	TRBV2	CASRTLGQQNTEAFF	TGTGCCAGCAGGACCCTGGGACAGCAGAACACTGAAGCTTTCTTT
15	.	TRBJ1-5	medium-sized	TRBV9	CASSVGGGASGPQHF	TGTGCCAGCAGCGTAGGGGGGGGGGCATCAGGGCCCCAGCATTTT
11	TRBD1	TRBJ1-2	few	TRBV20-1	CSADRGRSYTF	TGCAGTGCGGACAGGGGGCGAAGCTACACCTTC
14	TRBD1	TRBJ1-5	.	TRBV12-3/TRBV12-4	CASNHRGPDQPQHF	TGTGCCAGCAACCACAGGGGGCCAGATCAGCCCCAGCATTTT
14	TRBD1	TRBJ1-6	medium-sized	TRBV27	CASSLPGQNSPLHF	TGTGCCAGCAGTTTACCGGGACAGAATTCACCCCTCCACTTT
14	.	TRBJ1-2	medium-sized	TRBV6-5	CASSPYTETYGYTF	TGTGCCAGCAGTCCCTATACAGAAACTTATGGCTACACCTTC
16	.	TRBJ1-3	medium-sized	TRBV18	CASSHAREPTGNTIYF	TGTGCCAGCTCGCACGCAAGGGAACCCACTGGAAACACCATATATTTT
14	TRBD1	TRBJ1-1	medium-sized	TRBV18	CASSPGQGNTEAFF	TGTGCCAGCTCACCTGGACAGGGGAACACTGAAGCTTTCTTT
15	.	TRBJ1-5	.	TRBV12-3/TRBV12-4	CASSELGRRSQPQHF	TGTGCCAGCAGTGAATTGGGGAGAAGAAGCCAGCCCCAGCATTTT
11	.	TRBJ2-7	medium-sized	TRBV19	CASSDRYEQYF	TGTGCCAGCAGCGACAGGTACGAGCAGTACTTC
14	.	TRBJ1-2	.	TRBV20-1	CSARKQGFGYGYTF	TGCAGTGCTAGGAAACAGGGTTTCGGGTATGGCTACACCTTC
14	TRBD1	TRBJ2-1	.	TRBV25-1	CASSGTGTYNEQFF	TGTGCCAGCAGTGGGACAGGGACCTACAATGAGCAGTTCTTC
13	TRBD1	TRBJ2-7	.	TRBV30	CAWAPGQDYEQYF	TGTGCCTGGGCTCCGGGACAGGACTACGAGCAGTACTTC
13	.	TRBJ2-7	few	TRBV18	CASSQEGIYEQYF	TGTGCCAGCAGCCAAGAAGGTATCTACGAGCAGTACTTC
16	.	TRBJ2-7	medium-sized	TRBV15	CATSRDLTGNVYEQYF	TGTGCCACCAGCAGAGATCTGACGGGGAACGTCTACGAGCAGTACTTC
15	.	TRBJ2-3	few	TRBV5-1	CASSLYGVTTDTQYF	TGCGCCAGCAGCTTGTACGGGGTTACCACAGATACGCAGTATTTT
16	TRBD1	TRBJ1-2	medium-sized	TRBV29-1	CSVEATTGGRGYGYTF	TGCAGCGTTGAGGCAACGACAGGGGGTCGAGGGTATGGCTACACCTTC
14	TRBD2	TRBJ2-5	many	TRBV10-3	CAISGSSGQETQYF	TGTGCCATCAGTGGGTCTAGCGGCCAAGAGACCCAGTACTTC